This T cell receptor beta chain was obtained from a study of T cell repertoires in cytomegalovirus infection. Study background: Evidence of both CMV infection and a matching HLA type came from public TCR beta signatures.

CDR1 SQVTM and CDR2 ANQGSEA come from the germline V gene. The V gene lost 5 bases and the J gene lost 10 bases, with 12 bases spanning the gap. This CDR3 spans 11 amino acids. Study results and limitations: HLA-C-restricted CMV clonotypes gave the most frequent clonotype in two of eight donors. Adding up the frequency of public TCR beta families identified people who carried CMV plus the relevant HLA.

About this clonotype: Its antigen is undetermined.

TCRdb passed the reads through MiXCR, listing each CDR3 protein once. This sample has around 300,000 distinct CDR3 sequences, with around 25% found just once. V and J are TRBV29-1 and TRBJ2-1; D uncertain. Source material: PBMCs. The sequence derives from a human donor in good health (CMV status not recorded). Some clones in this sample may be carry-over from other donors' samples. The CDR3 loop reads CSVQPNLEQFF. Written as DNA, the CDR3 is TGCAGCGTTCAACCCAACCTAGAGCAGTTCTTC.